This TCR beta chain was identified during a study of shared clonotypes between healthy human individuals. To note about this clone: Its matching antigen is unknown.

Genomic DNA per cell subset filled all wells of several immunoSEQ plates. Data came from immunoSEQ multiplex PCR; TCRdb stores just in-frame clones and leaves some out. The sample contains approximately 2,200,000 clones, about 93% of which appear only once. Study-wide points: Represented diversity, genetic and exposure-history alike, was limited by few donors.

Naive CD8 cells lacked CD45RO and underwent positive selection for CCR7, leaving out terminally differentiated effector memory CD45RA+ cells. The sequence was obtained from a man aged 18-30 years in good health. Some clones in this sample may be carry-over from other donors' samples. Sequenced material: naive CD8+ T cells from PBMCs.

CDR3: CASLWVTGANVLTF. Written as DNA, the CDR3 is TGTGCCAGCCTTTGGGTTACTGGGGCCAACGTCCTGACTTTC. The rearrangement joins TRBV2 to TRBJ2-6, with D hard to call. The CDR3 totals 14 residues. Per the germline V gene, CDR1 is SNHLY and CDR2 is FYNNEI. Trimming took off 8 bases at V and 2 bases at J, with 10 bases between the two ends.